This T cell receptor beta chain was recorded in a study of chemoradiotherapy in HPV16-positive cancers. Study conclusions and caveats: In HPV16-positive patients, HPV-responsive T-cell expansion tracked better recurrence-free survival. Candidate HPV-specific clones and E7-related TCR motifs grew in tumor during treatment.

Notes on this clone: The target antigen is unknown.

Germline CDR1 LNHDA, CDR2 SQIVND (reference sequence). Germline trimming cut 5 bases from V and 7 bases from J; bases unmatched to any gene: 9. This CDR3 has 15 amino acids. Clones were sequenced by immunoSEQ multiplex PCR, and TCRdb holds only the in-frame ones, with some missing. The data show about 970 clones, 85% to 90% seen once. V usage is TRBV19 and J usage is TRBJ2-3; TRBD2 agrees at 10 bases. Here the sequenced sample was tumor tissue, taken from a patient who underwent chemoradiotherapy. The source is a human donor with HPV-associated anogenital cancer. DNA of the CDR3: TGTGCCAGTAGTCTCGCCGGGACTAGCGAGCATACGCAGTATTTT. This codes for CASSLAGTSEHTQYF.